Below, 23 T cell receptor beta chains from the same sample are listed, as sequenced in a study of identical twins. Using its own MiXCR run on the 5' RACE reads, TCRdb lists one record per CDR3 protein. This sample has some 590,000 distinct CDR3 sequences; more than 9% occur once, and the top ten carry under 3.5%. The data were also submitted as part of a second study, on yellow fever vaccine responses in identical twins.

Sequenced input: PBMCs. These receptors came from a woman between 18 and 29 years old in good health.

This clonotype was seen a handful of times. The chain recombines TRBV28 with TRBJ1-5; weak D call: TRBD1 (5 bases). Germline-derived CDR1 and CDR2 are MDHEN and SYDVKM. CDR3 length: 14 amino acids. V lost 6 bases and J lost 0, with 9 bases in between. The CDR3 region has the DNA TGTGCCAGCAGCCGCAGGGTTAGCAATCAGCCCCAGCATTTT. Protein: CASSRRVSNQPQHF. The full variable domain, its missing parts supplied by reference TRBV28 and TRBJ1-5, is DVKVTQSSRYLVKRTGEKVFLECVQDMDHENMFWYRQDPGLGLRLIYFSYDVKMKEKGDIPEGYSVSREKKERFSLILESASTNQTSMYLCASSRRVSNQPQHFGDGTRLSIL.

DNA for the CDR3: TGTGCCATCCGGCCCCAGGGGCAAGGGAACACCGGGGAGCTGTTTTTT. Residues: CAIRPQGQGNTGELFF. The chain links TRBV6-1 to TRBJ2-2; D perhaps matches TRBD1 (6 bases). Germline loops: CDR1 MNHNS, CDR2 SASEGT. Trimming removed 10 bases from V and 1 base from J, with 19 bases in between. The CDR3 contains 16 residues.

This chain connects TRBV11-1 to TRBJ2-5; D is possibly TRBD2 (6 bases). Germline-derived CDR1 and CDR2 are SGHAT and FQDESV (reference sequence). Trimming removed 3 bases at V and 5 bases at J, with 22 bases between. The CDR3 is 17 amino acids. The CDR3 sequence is CASSLKLGELASETQYF. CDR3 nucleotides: TGTGCCAGCAGCTTGAAGCTTGGTGAACTAGCTTCGGAGACCCAGTACTTC.

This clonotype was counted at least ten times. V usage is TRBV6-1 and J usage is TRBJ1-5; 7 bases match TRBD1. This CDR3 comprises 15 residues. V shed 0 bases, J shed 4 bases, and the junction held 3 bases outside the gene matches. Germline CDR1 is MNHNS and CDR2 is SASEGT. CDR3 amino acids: CASSEATGFNQPQHF. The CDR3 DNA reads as TGTGCCAGCAGTGAAGCGACAGGGTTTAATCAGCCCCAGCATTTT.

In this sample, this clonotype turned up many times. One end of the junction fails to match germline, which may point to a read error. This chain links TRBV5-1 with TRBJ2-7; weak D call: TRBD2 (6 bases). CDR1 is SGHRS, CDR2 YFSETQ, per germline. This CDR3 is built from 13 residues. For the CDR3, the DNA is TGTGCCAGCAGTTTAGCGGCGACCTACGAGCAGTACTTC. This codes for CASSLAATYEQYF.

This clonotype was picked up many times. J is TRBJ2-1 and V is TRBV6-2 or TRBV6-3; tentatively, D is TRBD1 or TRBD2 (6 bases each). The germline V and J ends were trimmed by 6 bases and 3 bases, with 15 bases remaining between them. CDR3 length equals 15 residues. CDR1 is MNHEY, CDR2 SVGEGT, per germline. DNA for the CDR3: TGTGCCAGCAGGCAGATAGGGGGGCTCTACAATGAGCAGTTCTTC. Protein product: CASRQIGGLYNEQFF.

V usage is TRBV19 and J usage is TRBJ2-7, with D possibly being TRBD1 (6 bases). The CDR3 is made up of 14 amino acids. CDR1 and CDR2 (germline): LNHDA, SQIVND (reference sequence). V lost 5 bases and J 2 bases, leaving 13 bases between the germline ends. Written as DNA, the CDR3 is TGTGCCAGTAGTTTTGGCAGGGGAACCTACGAGCAGTACTTC. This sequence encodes CASSFGRGTYEQYF. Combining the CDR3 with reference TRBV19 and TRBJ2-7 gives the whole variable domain DGGITQSPKYLFRKEGQNVTLSCEQNLNHDAMYWYRQDPGQGLRLIYYSQIVNDFQKGDIAEGYSVSREKKESFPLTVTSAQKNPTAFYLCASSFGRGTYEQYFGPGTRLTVT.

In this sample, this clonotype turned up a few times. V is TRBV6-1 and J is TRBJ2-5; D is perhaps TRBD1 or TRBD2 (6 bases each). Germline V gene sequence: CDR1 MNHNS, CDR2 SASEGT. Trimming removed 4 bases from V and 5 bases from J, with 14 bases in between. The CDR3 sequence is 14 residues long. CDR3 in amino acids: CASSGGGPEETQYF. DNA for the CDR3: TGTGCCAGCAGTGGTGGGGGGCCGGAGGAGACCCAGTACTTC.

The CDR3: CAISETVRGARDTQYF. The DNA of the CDR3 is TGTGCCATCAGTGAGACTGTAAGGGGGGCCCGAGATACGCAGTATTTT. This chain uses TRBV10-3 with TRBJ2-3, with D tentatively TRBD1 or TRBD2 (6 bases each). Germline assignment: CDR1 ENHRY and CDR2 SYGVKD. CDR3 length equals 16 residues. V lost 2 bases, J lost 5 bases, and 17 bases lay in between.

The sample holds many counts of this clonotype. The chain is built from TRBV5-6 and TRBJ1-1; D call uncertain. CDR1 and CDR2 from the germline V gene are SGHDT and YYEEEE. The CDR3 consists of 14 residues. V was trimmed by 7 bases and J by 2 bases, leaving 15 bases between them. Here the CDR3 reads CASQEPGRNTEAFF. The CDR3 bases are TGTGCCAGCCAGGAGCCGGGCCGAAACACTGAAGCTTTCTTT. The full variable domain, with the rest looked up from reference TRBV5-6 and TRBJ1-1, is DAGVTQSPTHLIKTRGQQVTLRCSPKSGHDTVSWYQQALGQGPQFIFQYYEEEERQRGNFPDRFSGHQFPNYSSELNVNALLLGDSALYLCASQEPGRNTEAFFGQGTRLTVV.

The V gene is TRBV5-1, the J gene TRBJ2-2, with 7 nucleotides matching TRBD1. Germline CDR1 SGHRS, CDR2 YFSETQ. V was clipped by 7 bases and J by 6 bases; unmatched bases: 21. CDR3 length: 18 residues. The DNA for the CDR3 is TGCGCCAGCGGGGTATCATCTTCCGGGACAGATTTCTCCGGGGAGCTGTTTTTT. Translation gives CASGVSSSGTDFSGELFF.

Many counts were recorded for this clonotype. CDR3 DNA sequence: TGTGCCAGCAGCCTCGACAGGGTTGGACACACAGATACGCAGTATTTT. Protein: CASSLDRVGHTDTQYF. The chain is built from TRBV5-6 and TRBJ2-3, with 7 bases lining up with TRBD1. V lost 4 bases, J lost 2 bases, and 10 bases stayed unmatched. The CDR3 sequence is 16 residues long. Per germline, CDR1 SGHDT and CDR2 YYEEEE. Complete variable domain (other parts from reference TRBV5-6 and TRBJ2-3): DAGVTQSPTHLIKTRGQQVTLRCSPKSGHDTVSWYQQALGQGPQFIFQYYEEEERQRGNFPDRFSGHQFPNYSSELNVNALLLGDSALYLCASSLDRVGHTDTQYFGPGTRLTVL.

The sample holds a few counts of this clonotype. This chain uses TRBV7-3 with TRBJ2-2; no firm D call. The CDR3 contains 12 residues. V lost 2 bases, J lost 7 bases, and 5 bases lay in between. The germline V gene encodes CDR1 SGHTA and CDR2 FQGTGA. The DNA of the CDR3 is TGTGCCAGCAGCTTAGATGGCGGGGAGCTGTTTTTT. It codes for CASSLDGGELFF.

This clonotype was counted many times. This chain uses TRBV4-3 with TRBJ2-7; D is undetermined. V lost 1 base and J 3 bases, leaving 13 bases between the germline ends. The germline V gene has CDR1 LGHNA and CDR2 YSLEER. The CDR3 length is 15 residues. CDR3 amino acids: CASSQASEVYYEQYF. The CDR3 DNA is TGCGCCAGCAGCCAAGCGTCAGAAGTTTACTACGAGCAGTACTTC.

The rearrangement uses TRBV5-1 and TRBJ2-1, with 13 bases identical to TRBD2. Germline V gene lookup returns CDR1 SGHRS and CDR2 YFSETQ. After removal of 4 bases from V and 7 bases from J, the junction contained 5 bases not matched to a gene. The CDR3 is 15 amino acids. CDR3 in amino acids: CASSAGLAGKNEQFF. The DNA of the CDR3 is TGCGCCAGCAGCGCGGGACTAGCGGGAAAAAATGAGCAGTTCTTC.

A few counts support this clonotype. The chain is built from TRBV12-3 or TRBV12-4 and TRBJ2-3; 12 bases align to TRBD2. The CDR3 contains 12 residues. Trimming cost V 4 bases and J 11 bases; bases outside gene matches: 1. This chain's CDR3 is CASSWGLAGQYF. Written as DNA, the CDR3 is TGTGCCAGCAGTTGGGGACTAGCGGGGCAGTATTTT.

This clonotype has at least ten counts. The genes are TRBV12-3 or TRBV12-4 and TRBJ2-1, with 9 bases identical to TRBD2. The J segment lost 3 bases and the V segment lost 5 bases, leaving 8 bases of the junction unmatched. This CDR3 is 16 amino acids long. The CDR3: CASSPLGGRVYNEQFF. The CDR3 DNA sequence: TGTGCCAGCAGTCCCTTGGGCGGGAGGGTCTACAATGAGCAGTTCTTC.

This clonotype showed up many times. CDR3 residues: CATSRDRAANYGYTF. CDR3 coding DNA: TGTGCCACCAGCAGAGATAGGGCGGCAAACTATGGCTACACCTTC. The chain is built from TRBV15 and TRBJ1-2; D is unresolved. The CDR3 has 15 amino acids. Trimming took off 0 bases at V and 2 bases at J, with 10 bases between the two ends. Germline CDR1 is LNHNV and CDR2 is YYDKDF (reference sequence).

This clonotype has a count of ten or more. CDR3: CASSLALGAAVYNEQFF. DNA of the CDR3: TGTGCCAGCAGCTTAGCGCTAGGAGCGGCGGTCTACAATGAGCAGTTCTTC. V usage is TRBV7-2 and J usage is TRBJ2-1; weak D call: TRBD2 (5 bases). Germline V lookup: CDR1 SGHTA, CDR2 FQGNSA. This CDR3 has 17 residues. The ends were cut back, 0 bases at V and 3 bases at J, with 15 bases in the middle. Looking up the rest from reference TRBV7-2 and TRBJ2-1 gives the full variable domain: GAGVSQSPSNKVTEKGKDVELRCDPISGHTALYWYRQSLGQGLEFLIYFQGNSAPDKSGLPSDRFSAERTGGSVSTLTIQRTQQEDSAVYLCASSLALGAAVYNEQFFGPGTRLTVL.

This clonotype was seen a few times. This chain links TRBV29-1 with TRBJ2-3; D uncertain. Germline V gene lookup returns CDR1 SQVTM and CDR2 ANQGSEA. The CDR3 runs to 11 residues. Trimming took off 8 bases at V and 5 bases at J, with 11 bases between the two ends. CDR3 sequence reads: CSPNLGDTQYF. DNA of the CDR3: TGCAGCCCCAATCTGGGAGATACGCAGTATTTT.

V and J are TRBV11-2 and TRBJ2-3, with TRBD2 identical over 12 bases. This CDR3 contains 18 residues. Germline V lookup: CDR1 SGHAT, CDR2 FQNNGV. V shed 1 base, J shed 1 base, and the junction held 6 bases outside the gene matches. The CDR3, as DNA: TGTGCCAGCAGCTTAGTTTGGTCTAGCGGGGGGGGCACAGATACGCAGTATTTT. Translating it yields CASSLVWSSGGGTDTQYF.

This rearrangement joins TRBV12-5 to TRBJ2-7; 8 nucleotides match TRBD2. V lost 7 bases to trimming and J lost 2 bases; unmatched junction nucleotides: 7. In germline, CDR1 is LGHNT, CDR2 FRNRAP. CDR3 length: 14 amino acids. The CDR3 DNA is TGTGCTAGTGCCGGGGGGGGGGGAGCCTACGAGCAGTACTTC. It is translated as CASAGGGGAYEQYF.

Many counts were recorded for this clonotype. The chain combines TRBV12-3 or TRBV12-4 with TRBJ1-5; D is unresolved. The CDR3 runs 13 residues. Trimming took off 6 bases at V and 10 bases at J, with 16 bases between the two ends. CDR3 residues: CASRRGPVEPQHF. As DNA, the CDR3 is TGTGCCAGCAGGAGAGGACCGGTCGAACCCCAGCATTTT.